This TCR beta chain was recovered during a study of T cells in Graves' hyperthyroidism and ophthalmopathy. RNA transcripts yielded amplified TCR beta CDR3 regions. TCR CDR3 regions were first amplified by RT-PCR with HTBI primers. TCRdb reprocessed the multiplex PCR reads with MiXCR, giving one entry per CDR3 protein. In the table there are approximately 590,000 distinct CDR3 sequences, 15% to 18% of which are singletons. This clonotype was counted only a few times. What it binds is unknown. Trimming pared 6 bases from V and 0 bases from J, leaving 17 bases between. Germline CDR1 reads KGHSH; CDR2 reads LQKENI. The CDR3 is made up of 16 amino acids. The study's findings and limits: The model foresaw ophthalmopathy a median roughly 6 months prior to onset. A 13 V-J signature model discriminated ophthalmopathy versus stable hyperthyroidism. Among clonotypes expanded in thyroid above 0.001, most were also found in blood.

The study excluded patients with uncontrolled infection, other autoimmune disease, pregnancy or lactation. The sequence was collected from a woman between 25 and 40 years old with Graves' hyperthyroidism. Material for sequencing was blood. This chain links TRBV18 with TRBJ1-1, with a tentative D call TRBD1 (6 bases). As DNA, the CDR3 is TGTGCCAGCTCGGTACGAACAGGGATCATGAACACTGAAGCTTTCTTT. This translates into CASSVRTGIMNTEAFF.